These 27 T cell receptor beta chains share one sample of origin, sequenced in a study of cytomegalovirus exposure and HLA in healthy donors. PCR amplification relied on 60 Vbeta primers (plus 13 Jbeta primers). Assay: immunoSEQ multiplex PCR; the TCRdb copy retains only in-frame clones and omits some. The sample has some 150,000 clones, more than 70% seen once; the top ten hold roughly 5.9%. Sequencing was done on a sample of PBMCs. The source is a woman aged 40 to 49 in good health and CMV-seropositive.

The gene calls are TRBV11-1 and TRBJ2-5, with 9 bases matching TRBD1. The germline CDR1 and CDR2 sequences are SGHAT and FQDESV (reference sequence). The CDR3 extends over 15 amino acids. V trimming: 4 bases; J trimming: 6 bases; junction bases outside the gene matches: 9. The CDR3 DNA reads as TGTGCCAGCAGCTCCCCGGGGGGACAGGGAAAGACCCAGTACTTC. Encoded protein: CASSSPGGQGKTQYF.

The chain links TRBV2 to TRBJ1-1, with D possibly being TRBD1 (6 bases). With 6 bases removed from V and 1 base from J, the gap between germline ends came to 15 bases. The germline V gene encodes CDR1 SNHLY and CDR2 FYNNEI. The CDR3 covers 15 residues. CDR3 DNA: TGTGCCAGCAGGGATCTAACGACAGGGAACACTGAAGCTTTCTTT. The encoded protein is CASRDLTTGNTEAFF.

This clone was seen a single time. The chain has TRBV7-8 and TRBJ1-1; the D gene is possibly TRBD1 (5 bases). The CDR3 is 13 residues long. From germline, CDR1 is SGHVS and CDR2 FQNEAQ. The V gene lost 5 bases and the J gene lost 14 bases, with 21 bases spanning the gap. This chain's CDR3 is CASSTTDTLRKFF. The DNA for the CDR3 is TGTGCCAGCAGCACCACGGACACCCTACGAAAGTTCTTT.

This clone was detected once. The conserved closing phenylalanine or tryptophan is absent in this CDR3, likely reflecting a read error. V gene TRBV6-1 combines with J gene TRBJ2-7, with 8 bases aligning to TRBD1. The ends lost 6 bases at V and 2 bases at J; junction bases unmatched: 3. Per germline, CDR1 MNHNS and CDR2 SASEGT. The CDR3 totals 13 residues. CDR3 sequence: CASRRTGPYEQYL. The CDR3 region has the DNA TGTGCCAGCAGGAGGACAGGGCCCTACGAGCAGTACCTC.

This clone was counted only a few times. This rearrangement joins TRBV11-2 to TRBJ2-7, with D possibly TRBD2 on 6 matching bases. The ends were cut back, 1 base at V and 4 bases at J, with 8 bases in the middle. In germline, CDR1 is SGHAT, CDR2 FQNNGV. The CDR3 is made up of 13 amino acids. This chain's CDR3 is CASSLAGTYEQYF. CDR3 bases: TGTGCCAGCAGCTTAGCAGGGACTTACGAGCAGTACTTC.

The genes are TRBV28 and TRBJ1-2, with D possibly being TRBD1 (5 bases). Trimming removed 2 bases at V and 7 bases at J, with 11 bases between. Germline V gives CDR1 MDHEN, CDR2 SYDVKM. This CDR3 is 13 amino acids long. The CDR3 DNA sequence: TGTGCCAGCAGTTTAGGGGGGTTCGGTGGCTACACCTTC. Protein: CASSLGGFGGYTF.

The rearrangement links TRBV5-1 to TRBJ1-5; D uncertain. This CDR3 is built from 16 residues. From germline, CDR1 is SGHRS and CDR2 YFSETQ. The V gene lost 0 bases and the J gene lost 3 bases, with 13 bases spanning the gap. Here the CDR3 reads CASSLEPGPSNQPQHF. The CDR3 DNA reads TGCGCCAGCAGCTTGGAACCGGGTCCTTCCAATCAGCCCCAGCATTTT.

This clone was observed a single time. The chain employs TRBV28 and TRBJ2-7; 7 bases align to TRBD1. Germline V gives CDR1 MDHEN, CDR2 SYDVKM. This CDR3 has 16 amino acids. J lost 7 bases, V lost 2 bases, and 14 bases had no gene match. The CDR3 nucleotides read TGTGCCAGCAGTTTAAGGGGGACAGTCCGTATTGGGGAGCAGTACTTC. This codes for CASSLRGTVRIGEQYF. The variable domain in full, completed from reference TRBV28 and TRBJ2-7, reads DVKVTQSSRYLVKRTGEKVFLECVQDMDHENMFWYRQDPGLGLRLIYFSYDVKMKEKGDIPEGYSVSREKKERFSLILESASTNQTSMYLCASSLRGTVRIGEQYFGPGTRLTVT.

The chain couples TRBV9 to TRBJ2-2; the D gene is possibly TRBD2 (5 bases). V lost 5 bases and J lost 0, with 17 bases in between. This CDR3 has 17 residues. Looked up from germline, CDR1 is SGDLS and CDR2 is YYNGEE. CDR3 sequence: CASSSPRAGANTGELFF. CDR3 DNA sequence: TGTGCCAGCAGTTCACCTCGGGCGGGTGCGAACACCGGGGAGCTGTTTTTT.

The V call is TRBV23-1, the J call TRBJ2-7, with 11 positions matching TRBD2. TRBV23-1 is recorded as an ORF, its role being uncertain. The V and J ends lost 4 bases and 3 bases, in that order; junction bases with no gene match: 8. This CDR3 has 16 residues. CDR3 nucleotides: TGCGCCAGCAGTCGACCGGGACTAGCGGAGAGCTACGAGCAGTACTTC. Its translation: CASSRPGLAESYEQYF.

This clone was found once. The chain couples TRBV15 to TRBJ2-1; 8 positions agree with TRBD1. V lost 2 bases and J lost 6; bases outside the gene matches: 9. Germline V CDR1 and CDR2: LNHNV, YYDKDF (reference sequence). This CDR3 has 16 residues. The DNA of the CDR3 is TGTGCCACCAGCAGAACCCCAGGGGGCGCGGTCAATGAGCAGTTCTTC. It is translated as CATSRTPGGAVNEQFF.

The V call is TRBV5-5, the J call TRBJ1-2; TRBD1 might be the D (5 bases). V was pared by 1 base and J by 2 bases, with 9 bases between. Germline V gene data show CDR1 as SGHKS and CDR2 as YYEKEE (reference sequence). The CDR3 extends over 14 amino acids. CDR3 loop: CASSLWTQNYGYTF. In nucleotides, the CDR3 is TGTGCCAGCAGCTTGTGGACACAAAACTATGGCTACACCTTC.

The table lists this clone with a few counts. Likely a read error: the CDR3 ends without its conserved phenylalanine or tryptophan. The DNA is left out, because the CDR3 cannot be placed on it with certainty; the CDR3 is given as TCRdb lists it. The CDR3 region is CASRSGLAGVDFRI. The V call is TRBV6-5, the J call TRBJ2-7; TRBD2, the D gene given by the table, was not confirmed from the DNA. Ends included, the CDR3 has 14 residues. The V gene's germline CDR1 is MNHEY and CDR2 SVGAGI.

The rearrangement joins TRBV7-9 to TRBJ2-7; 9 bases map to TRBD2. Germline V gene sequence: CDR1 SEHNR, CDR2 FQNEAQ (reference sequence). The CDR3 sequence is 15 residues long. The V segment lost 6 bases and the J segment 0 bases; nucleotides outside the gene matches: 6. The CDR3 protein is CASRGSGSGSYEQYF. In DNA form, the CDR3 reads TGTGCCAGCAGGGGTAGCGGGAGTGGCTCCTACGAGCAGTACTTC.

This clone occurred a few times. This chain links TRBV2 with TRBJ1-3, with 8 bases lining up with TRBD1. J gave up 0 bases and V 6 bases, and 7 bases lay outside the gene matches. CDR3 length: 16 residues. Germline-derived CDR1 and CDR2 are SNHLY and FYNNEI. CDR3 residues: CASSERGTGSGNTIYF. CDR3 nucleotides: TGTGCCAGCAGCGAGAGAGGGACAGGCTCTGGAAACACCATATATTTT.

There are a few counts of this clone. The CDR3 protein is CASSPDSYGYTF. The DNA of the CDR3 is TGTGCCAGCAGTCCTGACAGCTATGGCTACACCTTC. The chain combines TRBV2 with TRBJ1-2; maybe TRBD1 (5 bases). Germline V CDR1 and CDR2: SNHLY, FYNNEI. V was trimmed by 5 bases and J by 4 bases, leaving 8 bases between them. CDR3 length equals 12 residues.

The chain is built from TRBV10-3 and TRBJ1-2; D is undetermined. V was shortened by 3 bases and J by 1 base, with 3 bases between the two germline ends. The CDR3 is 12 amino acids. In germline, CDR1 is ENHRY, CDR2 SYGVKD. The CDR3 nucleotides are TGTGCCATCAGTGACCTTAACTATGGCTACACCTTC. It codes for CAISDLNYGYTF.

The chain recombines TRBV6-5 with TRBJ2-1; no definite D call. This CDR3 has 15 residues. The germline V gene has CDR1 MNHEY and CDR2 SVGAGI. V was cut by 0 bases and J by 5 bases, with 11 bases left in between. In nucleotides, the CDR3 is TGTGCCAGCAGTTACTCGAATCGGCGGAACAATGAGCAGTTCTTC. Residues: CASSYSNRRNNEQFF.

J is TRBJ2-7 and V is TRBV7-9; TRBD2 matches 12 bases. Trimming at V came to 1 base and at J to 0 bases, leaving 10 bases not matched to a gene. This CDR3 contains 19 residues. Germline V lookup: CDR1 SEHNR, CDR2 FQNEAQ (reference sequence). The CDR3 nucleotides read TGTGCCAGCAGCTTAGATCCCGGGACTAGCGGGTCGAGCTCCTACGAGCAGTACTTC. The encoded protein is CASSLDPGTSGSSSYEQYF.

The chain has TRBV5-6 and TRBJ2-5; 10 positions agree with TRBD2. The CDR3 sequence is 16 residues long. Germline assignment: CDR1 SGHDT and CDR2 YYEEEE. The trim removed 4 bases at V and 9 bases at J, leaving 15 bases unmatched. The CDR3 loop reads CASSASWTSGPRAQYF. CDR3 nucleotides: TGTGCCAGCAGCGCCTCCTGGACTAGCGGCCCAAGGGCCCAGTACTTC. Looking up the rest from reference TRBV5-6 and TRBJ2-5 gives the full variable domain: DAGVTQSPTHLIKTRGQQVTLRCSPKSGHDTVSWYQQALGQGPQFIFQYYEEEERQRGNFPDRFSGHQFPNYSSELNVNALLLGDSALYLCASSASWTSGPRAQYFGPGTRLLVL.

The J gene is TRBJ2-7, the V gene TRBV27, with 7 bases aligning to TRBD2. The CDR3 is 17 amino acids. CDR1 is MNHEY, CDR2 SMNVEV, per germline (reference sequence). J was trimmed by 1 base and V by 4 bases; bases with no gene match: 13. The CDR3 DNA reads TGTGCCAGCAGTTATATCGGGGGGTTAGGAGATTCCTACGAGCAGTACTTC. Encoded protein: CASSYIGGLGDSYEQYF.

The chain joins TRBV19 to TRBJ2-1; no reliable D call. This CDR3 region has 11 residues. Looked up from germline, CDR1 is LNHDA and CDR2 is SQIVND (reference sequence). Trimming stripped 4 bases from V and 7 bases from J, with 5 bases between. CDR3 region: CASSKRNEQFF. The CDR3 bases are TGTGCCAGTAGTAAGAGGAATGAGCAGTTCTTC.

The rearrangement uses TRBV19 and TRBJ2-7; D may be TRBD2 (5 bases). The CDR3 has 18 amino acids. From germline, CDR1 is LNHDA and CDR2 SQIVND (reference sequence). The V gene lost 0 bases and the J gene lost 2 bases, with 20 bases spanning the gap. The CDR3 is CASSIDGGYRAETYEQYF. CDR3 nucleotides: TGTGCCAGTAGTATAGACGGCGGGTACCGGGCCGAGACCTACGAGCAGTACTTC.

The chain carries TRBV27 and TRBJ2-6; no firm D call. V shed 2 bases and J shed 1 base, with 6 bases lying between them. Germline V gene data show CDR1 as MNHEY and CDR2 as SMNVEV (reference sequence). The CDR3 consists of 15 residues. This CDR3 is CASSLGGSGANVLTF. DNA for the CDR3: TGTGCCAGCAGTTTAGGCGGATCTGGGGCCAACGTCCTGACTTTC.

The chain links TRBV4-1 to TRBJ2-3; 15 bases fit TRBD2. V dropped 1 base and J dropped 3; count of bases not matched to a gene: 14. CDR1 MGHRA and CDR2 YSYEKL come from the germline V gene. The CDR3 consists of 21 residues. Here the CDR3 reads CASSQVAPGEGLAGGTDTQYF. For the CDR3, the DNA is TGCGCCAGCAGCCAAGTGGCCCCAGGTGAGGGACTAGCGGGAGGAACAGATACGCAGTATTTT.

This sequence joins TRBV6-1 and TRBJ1-1, with 8 positions matching TRBD1. This CDR3 has 13 amino acids. Germline CDR1 and CDR2: MNHNS and SASEGT. V lost 6 bases and J lost 7; bases outside the gene matches: 7. The CDR3 region has the DNA TGTGCCAGCAGGTCGGGACAGGTTTATGAAGCTTTCTTT. Translating gives CASRSGQVYEAFF.

CDR3 nucleotides: TGTGCCAGCAGTTTAAGGGGGACTAGCGGGAGAGGTTACTTC. Translated, it gives CASSLRGTSGRGYF. V and J are TRBV27 and TRBJ2-7; 14 bases are shared with TRBD2. The CDR3 consists of 14 residues. After removal of 2 bases from V and 13 bases from J, the junction contained 7 bases not matched to a gene. The germline V gene has CDR1 MNHEY and CDR2 SMNVEV (reference sequence).